This T cell receptor beta chain was sequenced in a study of shared clonotypes between healthy human individuals. The wider study: Three plates each covered CD4 naive and memory; CD8 naive two, CD8 memory one.

Repertoires were generated with immunoSEQ multiplex PCR, while TCRdb's copy carries only in-frame clones and drops some. The data hold some 95,000 clones, with 60% to 70% observed a single time. The CDR3 is made up of 16 amino acids. Trimming at V came to 6 bases and at J to 0 bases, leaving 8 bases not matched to a gene. Germline-derived CDR1 and CDR2 are MNHEY and SMNVEV (reference sequence). J is TRBJ2-1 and V is TRBV27; 7 positions agree with TRBD2. Sequenced: memory CD8+ T cells sorted from blood. Documented subset: CD45RO+ cells pooled with CCR7-negative TemRA cells. The TCR comes from a man aged 25 to 45 in good health. CDR3 residues: CASSTSEASSYNEQFF. Written as DNA, the CDR3 is TGTGCCAGCAGCACTAGCGAGGCAAGCTCCTACAATGAGCAGTTCTTC.